This TCR beta chain was profiled in a study of blood T cell repertoires in COVID-19. Study at large: Sites in the United States, Italy and Spain provided acute and convalescent COVID-19 samples.

CDR1 is SGDLS and CDR2 is YYNGEE in the germline V gene. Between the trimmed V and J ends, which lost 0 bases and 6 bases, there was a span of 10 bases. The CDR3 loop spans 13 amino acids. This clone was counted only a few times. In the original processing: Counts of nucleated cells, estimated from reference gene primer amplification, were obtained. The method was immunoSEQ multiplex PCR; TCRdb's version includes in-frame clones alone and lacks a portion of them. V, J and clone size are those of that table, while D and trimming were read from the DNA. The sample has around 120,000 clones, 90% seen once.

This sequence was found in a man in his 60s with COVID-19, enrolled during active disease. What was sequenced was peripheral blood. This chain connects TRBV9 to TRBJ2-7; D not certain. CDR3 sequence reads: CASSVGVAGEQYF. The CDR3 DNA follows: TGTGCCAGCAGCGTAGGGGTAGCTGGCGAGCAGTACTTC.